This T cell receptor (beta chain) was sequenced in a study of T cells in Graves' hyperthyroidism and ophthalmopathy. General observations from the study: The model forecast ophthalmopathy, anticipating it by a median about six months before onset.

The CDR3 regions of TCR beta were amplified from RNA transcripts. HTBI primers were employed in a first-round RT-PCR of the TCR CDR3. MiXCR, applied by TCRdb to the multiplex PCR reads, yields one record per CDR3 protein. The profile shows hundreds of thousands of distinct CDR3 sequences, 14% of them singletons. Trimming left V 4 bases short and J 0 bases short, with 18 bases between. The germline CDR1 and CDR2 sequences are SGHRS and YFSETQ. This CDR3 comprises 17 residues. The definition of stable Graves' hyperthyroidism was no ophthalmopathy progression within 18 months. This clonotype appeared many times. Antigen: not known.

The rearrangement links TRBV5-1 to TRBJ2-3; a possible D gene is TRBD2 (5 bases). The sequence derives from a woman aged 35 to 49 with Graves' hyperthyroidism. The sequenced sample was blood. The CDR3 region has the DNA TGCGCCAGCAGCCCCAACCTGGACTTGTCTAGCACAGATACGCAGTATTTT. Translating gives CASSPNLDLSSTDTQYF. The whole variable domain, remainder taken from reference TRBV5-1 and TRBJ2-3, is KAGVTQTPRYLIKTRGQQVTLSCSPISGHRSVSWYQQTPGQGLQFLFEYFSETQRNKGNFPGRFSGRQFSNSRSEMNVSTLELGDSALYLCASSPNLDLSSTDTQYFGPGTRLTVL.